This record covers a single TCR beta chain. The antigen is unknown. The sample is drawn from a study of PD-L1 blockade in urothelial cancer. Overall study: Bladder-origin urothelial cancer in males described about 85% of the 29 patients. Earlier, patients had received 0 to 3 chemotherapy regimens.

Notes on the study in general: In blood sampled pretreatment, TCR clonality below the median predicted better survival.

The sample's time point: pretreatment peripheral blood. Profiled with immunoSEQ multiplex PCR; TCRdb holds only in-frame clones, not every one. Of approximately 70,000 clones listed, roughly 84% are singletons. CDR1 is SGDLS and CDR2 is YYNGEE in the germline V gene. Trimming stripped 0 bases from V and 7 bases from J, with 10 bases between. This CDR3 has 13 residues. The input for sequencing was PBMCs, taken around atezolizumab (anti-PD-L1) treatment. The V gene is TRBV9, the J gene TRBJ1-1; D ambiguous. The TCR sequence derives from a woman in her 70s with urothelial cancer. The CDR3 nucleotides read TGTGCCAGCAGCGTAGGATTGGGAGATGAAGCTTTCTTT. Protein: CASSVGLGDEAFF.